This T cell receptor beta chain appears in the sequencing data of a study of PD-1 blockade in classical Hodgkin lymphoma. Germline loops: CDR1 LNHDA, CDR2 SQIVND (reference sequence). V was pared by 4 bases and J by 0 bases, with 5 bases of the junction left unmatched. The CDR3 runs to 16 residues. Every patient was affected by relapse after autologous stem cell transplantation, while exposure to brentuximab vedotin was not uniform. Researchers used magnetic negative selection to pull out pure CD4+ T cells from thawed PBMCs. Here immunoSEQ multiplex PCR was the method, and the copy in TCRdb shows in-frame clones only, minus some. The sample lists roughly 9,000 clones; about four fifths were seen once.

Sequenced material: CD4+ T cells from blood, taken at baseline. The sequence came from a human donor with classical Hodgkin lymphoma. This chain links TRBV19 with TRBJ2-2; 7 bases are shared with TRBD1. CDR3 nucleotide sequence: TGTGCCAGTAGTAAACGACAGGGCCCGAACACCGGGGAGCTGTTTTTT. It translates to CASSKRQGPNTGELFF.